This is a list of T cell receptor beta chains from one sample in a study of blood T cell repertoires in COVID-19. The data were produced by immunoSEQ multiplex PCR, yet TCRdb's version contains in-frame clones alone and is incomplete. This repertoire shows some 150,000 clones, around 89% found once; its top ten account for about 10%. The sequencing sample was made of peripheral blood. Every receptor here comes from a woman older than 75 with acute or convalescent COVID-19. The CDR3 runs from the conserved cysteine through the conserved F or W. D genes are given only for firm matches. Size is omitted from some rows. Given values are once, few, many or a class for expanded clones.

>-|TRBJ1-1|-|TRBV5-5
TGTGCCAGCAGCTTGATGCCAGTCATGAACACTGAAGCTTTCTTT
CASSLMPVMNTEAFF
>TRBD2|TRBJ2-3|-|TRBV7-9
TGTGCCAGCAGCGTTCTAGCGGGGAGCACAGATACGCAGTATTTT
CASSVLAGSTDTQYF
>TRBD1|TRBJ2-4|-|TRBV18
TGTGCCAGCTCGCCTACAGGGGGTAAAAACATTCAGTACTTC
CASSPTGGKNIQYF
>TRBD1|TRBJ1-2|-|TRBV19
TGTGCCAGTACCTCTGGGGACAGGGTCTATGGCTACACCTTC
CASTSGDRVYGYTF
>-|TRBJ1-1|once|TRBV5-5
TGTGCCAGCAGCCCCCCTCCAGGGTTTTGGACTGAAGCTTTCTTT
CASSPPPGFWTEAFF
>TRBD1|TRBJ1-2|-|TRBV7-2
TGTGCCAGCAGCTTCCAGGGACAGGGTGGCTACACCTTC
CASSFQGQGGYTF
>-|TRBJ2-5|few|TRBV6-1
TGTGCCAGCAGTGAAGACCCCCGAGTTGGGACCCAGTACTTC
CASSEDPRVGTQYF
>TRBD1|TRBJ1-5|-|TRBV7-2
TGTGCCAGCAGTTCTCTCCCGGGACAGGGAAGCAATCAGCCCCAGCATTTT
CASSSLPGQGSNQPQHF
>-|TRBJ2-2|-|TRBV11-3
TGTGCCAGCAGCTTTGAGGACACCGGGGAGCTGTTTTTT
CASSFEDTGELFF
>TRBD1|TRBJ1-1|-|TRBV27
TGTGCCAGTGCCCAGGCGGCAGGGGGCGCGTATTACACTGAAGCTTTCTTT
CASAQAAGGAYYTEAFF
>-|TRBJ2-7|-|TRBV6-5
TGTGCCAGCAGCACCCTATTTGGTTACGAGCAGTACTTC
CASSTLFGYEQYF
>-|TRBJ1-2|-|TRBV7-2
TGTGCCAGCAGCTTTAACCTACTCGGGGGCTACACCTTC
CASSFNLLGGYTF
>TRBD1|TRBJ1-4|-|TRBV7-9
TGTGCCAGCAGCCGGGGACAGGCGGAAAAACTGTTTTTT
CASSRGQAEKLFF
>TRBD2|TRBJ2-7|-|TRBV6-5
TGTGCCAGCAGTTACACCGGACTAGCGTCTTCCTACGAGCAGTACTTC
CASSYTGLASSYEQYF
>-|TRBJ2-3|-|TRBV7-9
TGTGCCAGCAGCTCGGGACAACACTTACTCCTCACAGATACGCAGTATTTT
CASSSGQHLLLTDTQYF
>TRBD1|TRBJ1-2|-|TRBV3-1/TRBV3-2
TGTGCCAGCAGCCACAGGACAGGGCTAGGCTATGGCTACACCTTC
CASSHRTGLGYGYTF